This TCR beta chain appears in the sequencing data of a study of T cell repertoires in cytomegalovirus infection. The germline V gene has CDR1 LGHNA and CDR2 YNFKEQ. Between the trimmed V and J ends, which lost 0 bases and 3 bases, there was a span of 5 bases. The CDR3 extends over 14 amino acids. TCRdb used MiXCR to reprocess the reads, holding one entry per CDR3 protein. This repertoire shows nearly 700,000 distinct CDR3 sequences, roughly 33% found once; its top ten account for about 20%. With respect to this clonotype: Its antigen is undetermined.

The study, taken as a whole, reports: Accumulated public TCR beta family frequency recognized individuals carrying CMV together with the relevant HLA.

This specimen consisted of cultured PBMCs, obtained from culture after CMV antigen stimulation. The receptor's source is a human donor in good health (CMV status not recorded). Some clones in this sample may be carry-over from other donors' samples. V usage is TRBV4-2 and J usage is TRBJ2-2; D not certain. The CDR3, as DNA: TGTGCCAGCAGCCAAGAGATAGACACCGGGGAGCTGTTTTTT. Amino acids: CASSQEIDTGELFF.